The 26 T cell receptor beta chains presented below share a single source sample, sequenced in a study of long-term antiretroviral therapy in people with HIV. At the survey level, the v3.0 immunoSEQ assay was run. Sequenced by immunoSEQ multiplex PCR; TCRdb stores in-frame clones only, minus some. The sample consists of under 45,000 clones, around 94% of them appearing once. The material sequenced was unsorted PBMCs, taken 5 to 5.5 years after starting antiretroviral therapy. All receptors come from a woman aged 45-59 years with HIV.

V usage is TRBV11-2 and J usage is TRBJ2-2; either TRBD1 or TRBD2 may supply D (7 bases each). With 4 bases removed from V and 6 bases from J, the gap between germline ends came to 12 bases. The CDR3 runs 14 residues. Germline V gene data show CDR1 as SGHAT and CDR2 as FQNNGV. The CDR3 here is CASSYSGGAGELFF. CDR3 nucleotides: TGTGCCAGCAGCTACTCAGGGGGGGCCGGGGAGCTGTTTTTT.

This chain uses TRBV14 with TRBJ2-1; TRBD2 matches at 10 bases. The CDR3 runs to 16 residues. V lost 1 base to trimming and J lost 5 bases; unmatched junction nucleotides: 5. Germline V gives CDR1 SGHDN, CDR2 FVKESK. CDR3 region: CASSQVRLAGDNEQFF. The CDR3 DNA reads TGTGCCAGCAGCCAAGTCCGGCTAGCGGGGGACAATGAGCAGTTCTTC.

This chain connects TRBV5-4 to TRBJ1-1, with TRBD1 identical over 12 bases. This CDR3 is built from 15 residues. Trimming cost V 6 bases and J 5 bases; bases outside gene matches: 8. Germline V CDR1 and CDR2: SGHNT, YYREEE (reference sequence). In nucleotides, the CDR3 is TGTGCCAGCAAAGGGACAGGGGGCGCTTGGACTGAAGCTTTCTTT. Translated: CASKGTGGAWTEAFF.

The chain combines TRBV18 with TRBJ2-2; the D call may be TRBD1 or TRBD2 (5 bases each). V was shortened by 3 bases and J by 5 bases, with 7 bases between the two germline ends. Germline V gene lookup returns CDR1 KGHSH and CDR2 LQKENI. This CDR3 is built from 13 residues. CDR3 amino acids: CASSPGETGELFF. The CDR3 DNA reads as TGTGCCAGCTCACCGGGGGAGACCGGGGAGCTGTTTTTT.

The CDR3 is CASSQDQDYEQYF. In DNA form, the CDR3 reads TGCGCCAGCAGCCAAGATCAGGACTACGAGCAGTACTTC. This chain links TRBV4-3 with TRBJ2-7; no definite D call. Trimming removed 0 bases at V and 3 bases at J, with 6 bases between. CDR3 size: 13 residues. Germline V gene data show CDR1 as LGHNA and CDR2 as YSLEER.

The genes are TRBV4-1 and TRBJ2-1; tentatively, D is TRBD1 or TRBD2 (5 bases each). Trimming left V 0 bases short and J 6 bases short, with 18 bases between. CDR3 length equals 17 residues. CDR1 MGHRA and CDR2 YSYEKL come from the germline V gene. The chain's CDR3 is CASSQDRGARGLNEQFF. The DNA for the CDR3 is TGCGCCAGCAGCCAAGATCGAGGGGCGCGAGGTCTCAATGAGCAGTTCTTC.

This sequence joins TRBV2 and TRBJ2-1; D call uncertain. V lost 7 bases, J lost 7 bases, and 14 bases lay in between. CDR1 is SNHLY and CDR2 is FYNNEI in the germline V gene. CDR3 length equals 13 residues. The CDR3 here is CASMESLVNEQFF. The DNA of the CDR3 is TGTGCCAGCATGGAGTCCCTCGTAAATGAGCAGTTCTTC.

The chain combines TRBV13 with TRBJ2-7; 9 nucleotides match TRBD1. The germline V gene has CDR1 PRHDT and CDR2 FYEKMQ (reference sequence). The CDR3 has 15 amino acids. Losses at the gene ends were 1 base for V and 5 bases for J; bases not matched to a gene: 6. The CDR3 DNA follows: TGTGCCAGCAGCTTAGAGACAGGGGGAAACGACGAGCAGTACTTC. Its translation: CASSLETGGNDEQYF.

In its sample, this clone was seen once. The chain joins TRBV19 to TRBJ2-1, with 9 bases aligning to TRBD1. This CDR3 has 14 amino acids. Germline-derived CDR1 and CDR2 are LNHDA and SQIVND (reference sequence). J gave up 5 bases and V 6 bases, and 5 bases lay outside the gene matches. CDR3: CASRGTGFHNEQFF. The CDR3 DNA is TGTGCCAGTAGGGGGACAGGGTTTCACAATGAGCAGTTCTTC.

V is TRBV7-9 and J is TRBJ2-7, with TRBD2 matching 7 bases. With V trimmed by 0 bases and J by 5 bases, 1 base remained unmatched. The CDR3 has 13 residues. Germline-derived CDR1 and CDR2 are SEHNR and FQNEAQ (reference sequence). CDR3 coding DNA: TGTGCCAGCAGCTTAGCGGGAGGGAACGAGCAGTACTTC. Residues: CASSLAGGNEQYF.

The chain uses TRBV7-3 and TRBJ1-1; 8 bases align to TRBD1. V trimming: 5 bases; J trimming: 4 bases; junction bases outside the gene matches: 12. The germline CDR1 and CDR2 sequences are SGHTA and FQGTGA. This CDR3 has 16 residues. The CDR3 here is CASSPQGAGQGTEAFF. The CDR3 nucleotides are TGTGCCAGCAGCCCGCAGGGGGCAGGCCAGGGCACTGAAGCTTTCTTT. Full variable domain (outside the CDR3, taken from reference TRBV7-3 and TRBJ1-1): GAGVSQTPSNKVTEKGKYVELRCDPISGHTALYWYRQSLGQGPEFLIYFQGTGAADDSGLPNDRFFAVRPEGSVSTLKIQRTERGDSAVYLCASSPQGAGQGTEAFFGQGTRLTVV.

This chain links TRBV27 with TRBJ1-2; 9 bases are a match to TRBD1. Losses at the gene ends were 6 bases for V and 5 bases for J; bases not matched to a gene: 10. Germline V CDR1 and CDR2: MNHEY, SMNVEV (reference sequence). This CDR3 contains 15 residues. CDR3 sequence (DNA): TGTGCCAGCAGCCCCAGGGACAGGGCTGGTTATGGCTACACCTTC. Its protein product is CASSPRDRAGYGYTF.

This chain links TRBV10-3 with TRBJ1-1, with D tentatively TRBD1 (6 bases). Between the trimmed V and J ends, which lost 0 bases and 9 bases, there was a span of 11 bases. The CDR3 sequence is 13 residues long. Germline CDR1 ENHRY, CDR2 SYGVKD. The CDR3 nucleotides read TGTGCCATCAGTGAGTCTGGGACACAAAAAGCTTTCTTT. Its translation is CAISESGTQKAFF.

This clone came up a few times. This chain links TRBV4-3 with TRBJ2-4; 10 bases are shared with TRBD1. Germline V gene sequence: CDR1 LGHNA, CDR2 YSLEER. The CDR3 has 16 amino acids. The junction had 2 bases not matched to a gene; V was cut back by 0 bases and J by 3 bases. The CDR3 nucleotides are TGCGCCAGCAGCCAAGATCGGACAGGGGGCAAAAACATTCAGTACTTC. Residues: CASSQDRTGGKNIQYF.

Here the CDR3 reads CSVVGDTQYF. CDR3 coding DNA: TGCAGCGTTGTAGGCGATACGCAGTATTTT. The V gene is TRBV29-1, the J gene TRBJ2-3; no clear D gene. Trimming left V 4 bases short and J 6 bases short, with 5 bases between. The germline CDR1 and CDR2 sequences are SQVTM and ANQGSEA. The CDR3 has 10 residues.

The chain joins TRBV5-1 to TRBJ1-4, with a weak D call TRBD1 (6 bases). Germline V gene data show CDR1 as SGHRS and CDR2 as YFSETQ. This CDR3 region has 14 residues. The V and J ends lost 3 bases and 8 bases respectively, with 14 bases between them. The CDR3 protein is CASSSGTGKEKLFF. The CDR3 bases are TGCGCCAGCAGCTCCGGAACAGGGAAGGAAAAACTGTTTTTT.

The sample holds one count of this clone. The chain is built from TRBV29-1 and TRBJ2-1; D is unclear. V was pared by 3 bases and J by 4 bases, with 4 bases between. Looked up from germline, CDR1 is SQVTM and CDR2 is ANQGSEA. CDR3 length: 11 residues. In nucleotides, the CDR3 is TGCAGCGTTGAGAGGTACAATGAGCAGTTCTTC. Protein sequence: CSVERYNEQFF.

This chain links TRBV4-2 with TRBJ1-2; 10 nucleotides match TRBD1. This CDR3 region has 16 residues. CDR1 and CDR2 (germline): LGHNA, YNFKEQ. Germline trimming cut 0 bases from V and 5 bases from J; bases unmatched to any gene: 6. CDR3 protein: CASSQDLGTGEYGYTF. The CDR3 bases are TGTGCCAGCAGCCAAGATTTGGGGACAGGGGAGTATGGCTACACCTTC.

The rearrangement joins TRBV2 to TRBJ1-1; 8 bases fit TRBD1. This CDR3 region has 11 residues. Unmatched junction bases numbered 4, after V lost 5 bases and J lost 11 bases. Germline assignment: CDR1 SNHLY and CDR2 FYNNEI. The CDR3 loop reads CASSSRGQAFF. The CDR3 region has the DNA TGTGCCAGCAGTAGCAGGGGGCAGGCTTTCTTT.

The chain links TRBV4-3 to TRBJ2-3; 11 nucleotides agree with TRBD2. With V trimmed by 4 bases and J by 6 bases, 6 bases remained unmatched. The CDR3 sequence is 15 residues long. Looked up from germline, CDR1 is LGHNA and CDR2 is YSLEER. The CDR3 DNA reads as TGCGCCAGCAGCCCCGATAGCGGGGGGGGTGATACGCAGTATTTT. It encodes CASSPDSGGGDTQYF.

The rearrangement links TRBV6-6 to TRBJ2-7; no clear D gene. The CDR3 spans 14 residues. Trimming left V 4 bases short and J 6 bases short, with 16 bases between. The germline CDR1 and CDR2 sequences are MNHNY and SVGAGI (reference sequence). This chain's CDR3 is CASSSIRAPFEQYF. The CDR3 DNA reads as TGTGCCAGCAGTTCTATCCGGGCCCCTTTCGAGCAGTACTTC.

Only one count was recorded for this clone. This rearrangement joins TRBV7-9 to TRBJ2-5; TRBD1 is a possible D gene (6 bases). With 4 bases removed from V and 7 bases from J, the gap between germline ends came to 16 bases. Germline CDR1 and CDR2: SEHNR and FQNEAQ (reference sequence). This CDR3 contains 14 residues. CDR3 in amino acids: CASSSTGYQMTQYF. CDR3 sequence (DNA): TGTGCCAGCAGCTCGACAGGTTACCAAATGACCCAGTACTTC.

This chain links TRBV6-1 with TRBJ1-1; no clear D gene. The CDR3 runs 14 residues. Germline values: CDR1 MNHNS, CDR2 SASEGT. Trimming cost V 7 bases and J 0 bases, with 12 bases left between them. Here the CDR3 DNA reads TGTGCCAGCATGATCCCCTTCATGAACACTGAAGCTTTCTTT. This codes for CASMIPFMNTEAFF.

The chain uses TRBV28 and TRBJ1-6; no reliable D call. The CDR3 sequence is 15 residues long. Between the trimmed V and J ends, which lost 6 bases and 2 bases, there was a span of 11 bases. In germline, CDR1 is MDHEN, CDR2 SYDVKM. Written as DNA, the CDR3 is TGTGCCAGCAGGTATCCAGGAACCTATAATTCACCCCTCCACTTT. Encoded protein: CASRYPGTYNSPLHF.

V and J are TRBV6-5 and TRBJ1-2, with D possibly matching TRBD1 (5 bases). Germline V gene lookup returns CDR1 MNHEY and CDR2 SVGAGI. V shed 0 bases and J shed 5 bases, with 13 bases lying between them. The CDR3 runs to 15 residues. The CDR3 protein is CASSYSPDKYYGYTF. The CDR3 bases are TGTGCCAGCAGTTACTCCCCGGACAAATATTATGGCTACACCTTC.

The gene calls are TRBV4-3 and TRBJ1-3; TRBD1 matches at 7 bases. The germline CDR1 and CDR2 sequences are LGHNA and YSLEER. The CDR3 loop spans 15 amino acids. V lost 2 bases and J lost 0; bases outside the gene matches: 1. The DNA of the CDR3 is TGCGCCAGCAGCCAATCAGGGGGCTCTGGAAACACCATATATTTT. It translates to CASSQSGGSGNTIYF.